These 30 T cell receptor beta chains came from one sample sequenced in a study of cytomegalovirus exposure and HLA in healthy donors. Vbeta (60) and Jbeta (13) primers were used in the PCR. Only in-frame clones appear in the TCRdb table, and some are missing; sequencing was by immunoSEQ multiplex PCR. The sample contains approximately 200,000 clones, roughly 84% of which appear only once. Sequencing was carried out using PBMCs. The receptors shown here come from a human donor in good health.

This clone was counted once. This chain connects TRBV5-1 to TRBJ2-5; 14 nucleotides match TRBD2. The V and J ends lost 1 base and 6 bases, in that order; junction bases with no gene match: 5. CDR1 is SGHRS, CDR2 YFSETQ, per germline. This CDR3 is built from 16 residues. The CDR3 here is CASSLSRTSGRKTQYF. In DNA form, the CDR3 reads TGCGCCAGCAGCTTGTCTAGGACTAGCGGGAGGAAGACCCAGTACTTC.

J is TRBJ1-1 and V is TRBV6-5; D not resolved. This CDR3 has 15 amino acids. V was trimmed by 2 bases and J by 7 bases, leaving 17 bases between them. CDR1 and CDR2 (germline): MNHEY, SVGAGI. The CDR3 nucleotides read TGTGCCAGCAGTTACCCCAGTCCGCGGGAAATTGAAGCTTTCTTT. Its translation: CASSYPSPREIEAFF.

The chain is built from TRBV5-4 and TRBJ2-1; D remains ambiguous. The CDR3 extends over 15 amino acids. Per the germline V gene, CDR1 is SGHNT and CDR2 is YYREEE (reference sequence). Trimming took off 0 bases at V and 0 bases at J, with 7 bases between the two ends. CDR3 sequence: CASSLDPSSYNEQFF. The CDR3 nucleotides are TGTGCCAGCAGCTTGGATCCCTCCTCCTACAATGAGCAGTTCTTC. The full variable domain, completed using reference TRBV5-4 and TRBJ2-1, is ETGVTQSPTHLIKTRGQQVTLRCSSQSGHNTVSWYQQALGQGPQFIFQYYREEENGRGNFPPRFSGLQFPNYSSELNVNALELDDSALYLCASSLDPSSYNEQFFGPGTRLTVL.

This chain joins TRBV11-3 and TRBJ2-2, with D tentatively TRBD1 (7 bases). The CDR3 length is 15 residues. Trimming stripped 2 bases from V and 2 bases from J, with 9 bases between. Germline V gives CDR1 SGHNT, CDR2 YENEEA. This CDR3 is CASSLQGGNTGELFF. The CDR3 nucleotides read TGTGCCAGCAGCTTACAGGGGGGTAACACCGGGGAGCTGTTTTTT.

The chain uses TRBV5-1 and TRBJ2-1, with 9 bases identical to TRBD2. J lost 0 bases, V lost 4 bases, and 5 bases had no gene match. The CDR3 length is 16 residues. Germline CDR1 and CDR2: SGHRS and YFSETQ. This CDR3 reads CASSARLAVSYNEQFF. CDR3 nucleotides: TGCGCCAGCAGCGCCCGACTAGCGGTCTCCTACAATGAGCAGTTCTTC. Based on the CDR3 plus reference TRBV5-1 and TRBJ2-1, the full variable domain is KAGVTQTPRYLIKTRGQQVTLSCSPISGHRSVSWYQQTPGQGLQFLFEYFSETQRNKGNFPGRFSGRQFSNSRSEMNVSTLELGDSALYLCASSARLAVSYNEQFFGPGTRLTVL.

The rearrangement uses TRBV5-4 and TRBJ2-5; TRBD2 agrees at 7 bases. The CDR3 totals 15 residues. Looked up from germline, CDR1 is SGHNT and CDR2 is YYREEE (reference sequence). The trim removed 5 bases at V and 4 bases at J, leaving 11 bases unmatched. The DNA for the CDR3 is TGTGCCAGCAGTAAACCGGGACTAACACGAGAGACCCAGTACTTC. This translates into CASSKPGLTRETQYF.

The gene calls are TRBV11-2 and TRBJ2-7; D ambiguous. Germline-derived CDR1 and CDR2 are SGHAT and FQNNGV. The CDR3 runs to 12 residues. V lost 0 bases and J lost 6, with 6 bases in between. The CDR3 nucleotides read TGTGCCAGCAGCTTAGAATTCAGCGAGCAGTACTTC. It is translated as CASSLEFSEQYF.

The gene calls are TRBV5-1 and TRBJ2-3; TRBD2 agrees at 11 bases. CDR3 length: 16 amino acids. Germline CDR1 and CDR2: SGHRS and YFSETQ. Trimming removed 4 bases from V and 0 bases from J; junction bases left unmatched: 4. The CDR3 sequence: CASSIRTSGSTDTQYF. The CDR3 DNA reads as TGCGCCAGCAGCATTCGGACTAGCGGGAGCACAGATACGCAGTATTTT. Looking up the rest from reference TRBV5-1 and TRBJ2-3 gives the full variable domain: KAGVTQTPRYLIKTRGQQVTLSCSPISGHRSVSWYQQTPGQGLQFLFEYFSETQRNKGNFPGRFSGRQFSNSRSEMNVSTLELGDSALYLCASSIRTSGSTDTQYFGPGTRLTVL.

This clone has just one count. The V gene is TRBV19, the J gene TRBJ2-5; 7 bases fit TRBD1. Trimming removed 5 bases from V and 2 bases from J; junction bases left unmatched: 5. The CDR3 is made up of 14 amino acids. Germline loops: CDR1 LNHDA, CDR2 SQIVND (reference sequence). The chain's CDR3 is CASSLQGVQETQYF. The CDR3 coding sequence is TGTGCCAGTAGTCTCCAGGGGGTGCAAGAGACCCAGTACTTC.

This chain uses TRBV10-3 with TRBJ2-5, with 14 bases matching TRBD2. Trimming cost V 10 bases and J 7 bases; bases outside gene matches: 8. This CDR3 is 14 amino acids long. Per germline, CDR1 ENHRY and CDR2 SYGVKD. CDR3 protein: CATGLAGGMGTQYF. In DNA form, the CDR3 reads TGTGCCACTGGACTAGCGGGAGGAATGGGGACCCAGTACTTC.

This clone came up a few times. The CDR3 DNA sequence: TGCGCCAGCAGCTTGGGGACAGGCGTGAATCAGCCCCAGCATTTT. Protein sequence: CASSLGTGVNQPQHF. This chain joins TRBV5-1 and TRBJ1-5, with 7 positions matching TRBD1. Germline values: CDR1 SGHRS, CDR2 YFSETQ. The CDR3 is 15 residues long. V trimming: 0 bases; J trimming: 4 bases; junction bases outside the gene matches: 4.

The chain is built from TRBV12-1 and TRBJ2-7; TRBD1, as called in the table, went unchecked against the DNA. TRBV12-1 is flagged as a pseudogene. This CDR3 is built from 15 residues. The CDR3 spells CASSGGQGASYEQYF. Written as DNA, the CDR3 is TGTGCCAGCAGCGGGGGACAGGGGGCCTCCTACGAGCAGTACTTC.

This chain connects TRBV4-3 to TRBJ1-2, with TRBD1 matching 8 bases. This CDR3 has 16 amino acids. Germline V gives CDR1 LGHNA, CDR2 YSLEER. V lost 4 bases and J lost 5; bases outside the gene matches: 12. CDR3 sequence reads: CASSPYSTGDSYGYTF. The CDR3 coding sequence is TGCGCCAGCAGCCCGTACTCGACAGGGGATAGTTATGGCTACACCTTC.

J is TRBJ2-5 and V is TRBV19; D is undetermined. Germline V gene lookup returns CDR1 LNHDA and CDR2 SQIVND (reference sequence). V was pared by 0 bases and J by 4 bases, with 9 bases between. The CDR3 contains 14 residues. The DNA of the CDR3 is TGTGCCAGTAGTATAGATCGAGTGAGAGAGACCCAGTACTTC. This codes for CASSIDRVRETQYF.

Concerning this clone itself: Other DNA variants within this sample encode the same CDR3. The chain uses TRBV5-1 and TRBJ2-7, with 9 positions matching TRBD2. Losses at the gene ends were 1 base for V and 0 bases for J; bases not matched to a gene: 5. CDR3 length: 16 amino acids. Looked up from germline, CDR1 is SGHRS and CDR2 is YFSETQ. CDR3 residues: CASSLTSGRTSYEQYF. In nucleotides, the CDR3 is TGCGCCAGCAGCTTGACTAGCGGGCGAACCTCCTACGAGCAGTACTTC. The complete variable domain, with remaining parts taken from reference TRBV5-1 and TRBJ2-7, reads KAGVTQTPRYLIKTRGQQVTLSCSPISGHRSVSWYQQTPGQGLQFLFEYFSETQRNKGNFPGRFSGRQFSNSRSEMNVSTLELGDSALYLCASSLTSGRTSYEQYFGPGTRLTVT.

The chain has TRBV4-3 and TRBJ2-5; 9 bases align to TRBD1. Trimming at V came to 3 bases and at J to 8 bases, leaving 4 bases not matched to a gene. CDR1 is LGHNA, CDR2 YSLEER, per germline. The CDR3 is 13 residues long. CDR3 DNA: TGCGCCAGCAGCCAGACAGGGGGACGAACCCAGTACTTC. Residues: CASSQTGGRTQYF.

V usage is TRBV27 and J usage is TRBJ2-1; the D gene is possibly TRBD2 (6 bases). The ends were cut back, 6 bases at V and 8 bases at J, with 23 bases in the middle. The CDR3 consists of 16 residues. Germline V gives CDR1 MNHEY, CDR2 SMNVEV (reference sequence). The chain's CDR3 is CASRTPLTSSRYEQFF. In DNA form, the CDR3 reads TGTGCCAGCAGGACCCCCCTAACTAGCTCTCGATATGAGCAGTTCTTC.

This clone appeared once. The genes are TRBV5-1 and TRBJ2-7, with a tentative D call TRBD1 (6 bases). The CDR3 spans 14 residues. Trimming removed 0 bases from V and 5 bases from J, with 12 bases in between. Per the germline V gene, CDR1 is SGHRS and CDR2 is YFSETQ. CDR3 region: CASSLDPGANEQYF. The CDR3 coding sequence is TGCGCCAGCAGCTTGGATCCAGGGGCAAACGAGCAGTACTTC.

For this clone: The identical CDR3 is also encoded by other nucleotide sequences in the sample. The chain couples TRBV27 to TRBJ2-1; D is undetermined. Germline CDR1 and CDR2: MNHEY and SMNVEV (reference sequence). The CDR3 runs 11 residues. V lost 6 bases, J lost 4 bases, and 4 bases lay in between. The CDR3 nucleotides read TGTGCCAGCAGCCGGTACAATGAGCAGTTCTTC. This sequence encodes CASSRYNEQFF.

The CDR3 region is CASSLSTSGNHNEQFF. CDR3 nucleotides: TGTGCCAGCAGTTTATCGACTAGCGGGAATCACAATGAGCAGTTCTTC. The rearrangement uses TRBV28 and TRBJ2-1, with 11 positions matching TRBD2. The V segment lost 1 base and the J segment 5 bases; nucleotides outside the gene matches: 4. The germline CDR1 and CDR2 sequences are MDHEN and SYDVKM. This CDR3 region has 16 residues.

J is TRBJ1-2 and V is TRBV5-1; TRBD1 matches 11 bases. This CDR3 comprises 15 residues. Germline trimming cut 4 bases from V and 4 bases from J; bases unmatched to any gene: 6. The germline gives CDR1 SGHRS, CDR2 YFSETQ. CDR3 loop: CASSPDRGRSYGYTF. CDR3 nucleotides: TGCGCCAGCAGCCCGGACAGGGGGCGTAGCTATGGCTACACCTTC.

V gene TRBV25-1 combines with J gene TRBJ2-5; D is undetermined. The V gene lost 0 bases and the J gene lost 4 bases, with 15 bases spanning the gap. This CDR3 spans 16 amino acids. Germline assignment: CDR1 MGHDK and CDR2 SYGVNS. CDR3 region: CASSEYLGHESETQYF. The CDR3 nucleotides read TGTGCCAGCAGTGAATACCTTGGTCATGAGTCAGAGACCCAGTACTTC.

CDR3 amino acids: CASSPTTGPLYEQYF. The CDR3 DNA sequence: TGTGCCAGCAGCCCCACGACAGGGCCACTCTACGAGCAGTACTTC. The rearrangement joins TRBV4-2 to TRBJ2-7; TRBD1 agrees at 7 bases. V lost 4 bases, J lost 3 bases, and 9 bases stayed unmatched. This CDR3 contains 15 residues. From germline, CDR1 is LGHNA and CDR2 YNFKEQ.

The V gene is TRBV7-3, the J gene TRBJ2-1, with 7 bases aligning to TRBD2. CDR3 length: 16 residues. The V gene's germline CDR1 is SGHTA and CDR2 FQGTGA. V was pared by 1 base and J by 4 bases, with 7 bases of the junction left unmatched. This CDR3 reads CASSLMLLAEYNEQFF. The CDR3 DNA sequence: TGTGCCAGCAGCTTAATGCTGCTAGCGGAGTACAATGAGCAGTTCTTC.

This sequence joins TRBV7-2 and TRBJ2-1, with a weak D call TRBD1 (6 bases). Germline lookup yields CDR1 SGHTA and CDR2 FQGNSA. The length of the CDR3 is 16 residues. V was pared by 5 bases and J by 0 bases, with 14 bases between. CDR3 nucleotide sequence: TGTGCCAGCAGCGCCAGACAGGACTTCTCCTACAATGAGCAGTTCTTC. The encoded protein is CASSARQDFSYNEQFF.

The chain links TRBV7-8 to TRBJ1-5; 7 positions match TRBD1. The junction had 5 bases not matched to a gene; V was cut back by 3 bases and J by 6 bases. This CDR3 region has 14 residues. Germline CDR1 is SGHVS and CDR2 is FQNEAQ. CDR3 bases: TGTGCCAGCAGCTTCGACAGGGCAGGTCAGCCCCAGCATTTT. Translation: CASSFDRAGQPQHF.

This sequence joins TRBV7-9 and TRBJ1-4, with TRBD1 as a possible D gene (5 bases). CDR3 length: 17 residues. The germline gives CDR1 SEHNR, CDR2 FQNEAQ (reference sequence). V dropped 5 bases and J dropped 3 bases, with 19 bases sitting between them. The CDR3: CASSPRGGPGANEKLFF. CDR3 nucleotide sequence: TGTGCCAGCAGCCCCCGGGGGGGTCCGGGAGCTAATGAAAAACTGTTTTTT.

This clone was seen more than once but under ten times. This chain connects TRBV2 to TRBJ1-4; a weak D match, TRBD1 (6 bases). The germline V gene encodes CDR1 SNHLY and CDR2 FYNNEI. The CDR3 loop spans 13 amino acids. Trimming removed 4 bases at V and 8 bases at J, with 11 bases between. CDR3 loop: CASSAYRVEKLFF. The CDR3 bases are TGTGCCAGCAGTGCGTACAGGGTAGAAAAACTGTTTTTT. The variable domain in full, completed from reference TRBV2 and TRBJ1-4, reads EPEVTQTPSHQVTQMGQEVILRCVPISNHLYFYWYRQILGQKVEFLVSFYNNEISEKSEIFDDQFSVERPDGSNFTLKIRSTKLEDSAMYFCASSAYRVEKLFFGSGTQLSVL.

The J gene is TRBJ1-5, the V gene TRBV19; 7 nucleotides line up with TRBD1. The CDR3 length is 13 residues. Germline V gene data show CDR1 as LNHDA and CDR2 as SQIVND (reference sequence). The trim removed 9 bases at V and 2 bases at J, leaving 4 bases unmatched. The CDR3 DNA reads as TGTGCCAGCTCCGGGACAGGCAATCAGCCCCAGCATTTT. Translated, it gives CASSGTGNQPQHF.

The sample holds a few counts of this clone. The chain has TRBV5-4 and TRBJ2-7; 9 bases are a match to TRBD1. V shed 4 bases and J 3 bases; nucleotides not matched to a gene: 8. Germline V gives CDR1 SGHNT, CDR2 YYREEE (reference sequence). The CDR3 length is 15 residues. As DNA, the CDR3 is TGTGCCAGCAGCGCCGGACAGGGGCCCTTCTACGAGCAGTACTTC. It is translated as CASSAGQGPFYEQYF.